The rows below give T cell receptor beta chains drawn from one sample of a study of T cell changes during pregnancy in multiple sclerosis. The assay was immunoSEQ multiplex PCR, and TCRdb's table has in-frame clones only and misses some. Of roughly 59,000 clones in the sample, 91% were seen once. This specimen consisted of peripheral blood, obtained in the third trimester of pregnancy. These receptors were taken from a female donor in good health, enrolled as a control in a pregnancy study. Each CDR3 is given with its conserved first and last residue.

>TRBV28|TRBJ2-5
CASSLSRDRGLETQYF
>TRBV7-2|TRBJ1-3
CASSLEGWTGENTIYF
>TRBV5-6|TRBJ1-1
CASTSGGEGHTEAFF
>TRBV2|TRBJ1-6
CATQGQGYSPLHF
>TRBV7-3|TRBJ1-4
CASSLKGTGVPNEKLFF
>TRBV6-1|TRBJ1-2
CASSELYGYTF
>TRBV19|TRBJ2-7
CASSRGQQTYEQYF
>TRBV4-3|TRBJ1-2
CASSQDNAGYFSYGYTF
>TRBV6-6|TRBJ1-3
CASRTDRSSGNTIYF
>TRBV7-6|TRBJ2-3
CASSRRDRPTDTQYF
>TRBV27|TRBJ2-7
CASSLSQGANYEQYF
>TRBV28|TRBJ1-5
CASTKREGSESQHF
>TRBV6-1|TRBJ2-6
CASSEYRRLSSGANVLTF
>TRBV27|TRBJ2-3
CASRWGVTGGVLTDTQYF
>TRBV2|TRBJ1-1
CAIHRGNTEAFF
>TRBV2|TRBJ2-1
CASEAGERTEQFF
>TRBV13|TRBJ2-2
CASSRDRGELFF
>TRBV29-1|TRBJ1-1
CSVEGLGTEAFF
>TRBV5-1|TRBJ1-5
CASSLGQGHQPQHF
>TRBV27|TRBJ1-2
CASSFHGGIAITF
>TRBV28|TRBJ2-7
CASRSPGPPYEQYF
>TRBV7-2|TRBJ2-3
CASSPRDTQYF
>TRBV11-3|TRBJ2-7
CASSKGAATSYEQYF
>TRBV27|TRBJ1-5
CASSPNRGGPGNQPQHF
>TRBV30|TRBJ1-1
CAWNPGPEAFF
>TRBV7-3|TRBJ1-1
CASSLRQGGRAFF
>TRBV7-8|TRBJ2-7
CASSSSGGPSYEQYF
>TRBV11-2|TRBJ2-2
CASRGWGGAMTGELFF
>TRBV27|TRBJ2-5
CASSFSGWGETQYF
>TRBV2|TRBJ2-3
CASRDTWSTDTQYF
>TRBV19|TRBJ2-2
CASSNDRVNTGELFF
>TRBV6-5|TRBJ1-5
CASSYRTGDQPQHF
>TRBV7-9|TRBJ2-1
CASSPSRTGVSYNEQFF
>TRBV2|TRBJ2-5
CASNLLAGQETQYF
>TRBV27|TRBJ1-1
CASSLSTGASEAFF
>TRBV7-9|TRBJ2-7
CASSTTTVPEQYF
>TRBV30|TRBJ2-2
CAWSVGQGNTGELFF
>TRBV2|TRBJ2-4
CASNPSGSGIQYF
>TRBV5-4|TRBJ1-4
CASSLTPGPADEKLFF
>TRBV2|TRBJ2-7
CATTRGGGVTEQYF
>TRBV6-6|TRBJ2-5
CASSLGQGVETQYF
>TRBV5-5|TRBJ2-7
CASSPTGNHEQYF
>TRBV28|TRBJ1-5
CASGRQGSNQPQHF
>TRBV2|TRBJ2-5
CASSEGLAGYRQTQYF
>TRBV7-2|TRBJ2-7
CASSANRVTYEQYF
>TRBV7-9|TRBJ1-5
CASTTGDSNQPQHF
>TRBV27|TRBJ2-1
CASSLRGSNEQFF
>TRBV7-2|TRBJ2-3
CASSQLAASSTDTQYF
>TRBV4-1|TRBJ2-5
CASSRQNRDGEGETQYF
>TRBV7-9|TRBJ2-1
CASSQQRGGYNEQFF
>TRBV11-2|TRBJ2-7
CASSLVRQSGSVLYEQYF